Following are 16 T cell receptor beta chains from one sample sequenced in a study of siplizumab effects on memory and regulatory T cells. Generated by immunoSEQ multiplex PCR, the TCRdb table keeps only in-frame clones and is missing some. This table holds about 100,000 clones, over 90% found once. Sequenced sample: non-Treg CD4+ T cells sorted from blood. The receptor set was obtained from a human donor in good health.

CDR3 loop: CASSGGVGNTIYF. As DNA, the CDR3 is TGTGCCAGCTCAGGGGGGGTCGGAAACACCATATATTTT. The chain uses TRBV2 and TRBJ1-3; 7 nucleotides agree with TRBD1. The CDR3 spans 13 residues. The ends lost 8 bases at V and 4 bases at J; junction bases unmatched: 5. Per the germline V gene, CDR1 is SNHLY and CDR2 is FYNNEI.

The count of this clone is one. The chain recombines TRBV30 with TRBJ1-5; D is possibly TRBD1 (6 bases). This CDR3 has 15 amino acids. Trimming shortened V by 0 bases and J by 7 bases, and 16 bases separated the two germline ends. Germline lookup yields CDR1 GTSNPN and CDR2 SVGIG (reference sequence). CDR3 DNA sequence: TGTGCCTGGAGTGTATCAGGGGAAGTCCGGCAGCCCCAGCATTTT. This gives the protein CAWSVSGEVRQPQHF.

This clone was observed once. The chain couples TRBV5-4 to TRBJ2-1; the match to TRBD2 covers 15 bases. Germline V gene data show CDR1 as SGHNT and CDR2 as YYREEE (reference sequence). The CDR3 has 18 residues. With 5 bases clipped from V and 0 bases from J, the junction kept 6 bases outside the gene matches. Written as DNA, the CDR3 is TGTGCCAGCAGATTAGGACTAGCGGGAGGGAGCTCCTACAATGAGCAGTTCTTC. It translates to CASRLGLAGGSSYNEQFF.

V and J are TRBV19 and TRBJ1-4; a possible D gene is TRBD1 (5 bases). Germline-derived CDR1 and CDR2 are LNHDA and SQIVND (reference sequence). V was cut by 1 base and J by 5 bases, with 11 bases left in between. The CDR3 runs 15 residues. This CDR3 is CASSIGGTVNEKLFF. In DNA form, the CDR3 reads TGTGCCAGTAGTATAGGCGGGACGGTGAATGAAAAACTGTTTTTT.

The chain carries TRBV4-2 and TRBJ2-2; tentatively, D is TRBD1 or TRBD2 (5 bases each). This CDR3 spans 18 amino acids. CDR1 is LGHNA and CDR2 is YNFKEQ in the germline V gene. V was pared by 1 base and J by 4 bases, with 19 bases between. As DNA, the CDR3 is TGTGCCAGCAGCCAAGCGGGGACCCTAAGTCGAATCACCGGGGAGCTGTTTTTT. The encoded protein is CASSQAGTLSRITGELFF.

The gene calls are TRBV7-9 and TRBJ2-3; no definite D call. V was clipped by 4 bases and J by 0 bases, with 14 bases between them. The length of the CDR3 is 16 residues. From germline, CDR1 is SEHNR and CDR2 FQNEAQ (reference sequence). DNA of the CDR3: TGTGCCAGCAGCTCCGTTGCAGCGATGAGCACAGATACGCAGTATTTT. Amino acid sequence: CASSSVAAMSTDTQYF.

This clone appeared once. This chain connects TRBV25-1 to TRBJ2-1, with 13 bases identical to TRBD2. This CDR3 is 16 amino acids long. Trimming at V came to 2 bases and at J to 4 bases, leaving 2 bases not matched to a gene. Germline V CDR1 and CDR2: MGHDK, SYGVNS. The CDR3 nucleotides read TGTGCCAGCAGTGAAACTAGCGGGAGGGAATACAATGAGCAGTTCTTC. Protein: CASSETSGREYNEQFF.

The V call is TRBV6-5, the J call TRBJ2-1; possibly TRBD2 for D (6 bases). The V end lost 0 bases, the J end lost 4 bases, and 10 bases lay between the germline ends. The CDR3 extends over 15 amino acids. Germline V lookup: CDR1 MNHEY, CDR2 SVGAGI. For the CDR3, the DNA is TGTGCCAGCAGTTACTCGGCTAGCGAATACAATGAGCAGTTCTTC. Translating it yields CASSYSASEYNEQFF.

CDR3 protein: CASSGTTNYGYTF. CDR3 DNA sequence: TGTGCCAGCAGTGGCACCACTAACTATGGCTACACCTTC. The gene calls are TRBV6-5 and TRBJ1-2; D unclear. The germline gives CDR1 MNHEY, CDR2 SVGAGI. V lost 5 bases and J 0 bases, leaving 7 bases between the germline ends. The CDR3 runs to 13 residues.

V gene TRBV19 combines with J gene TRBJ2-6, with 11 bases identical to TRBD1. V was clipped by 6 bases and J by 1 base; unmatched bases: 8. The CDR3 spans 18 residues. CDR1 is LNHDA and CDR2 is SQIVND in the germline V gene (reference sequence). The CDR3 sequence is CASRFWTGGRSGANVLTF. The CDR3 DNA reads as TGTGCCAGTAGATTCTGGACAGGGGGCAGGTCTGGGGCCAACGTCCTGACTTTC.

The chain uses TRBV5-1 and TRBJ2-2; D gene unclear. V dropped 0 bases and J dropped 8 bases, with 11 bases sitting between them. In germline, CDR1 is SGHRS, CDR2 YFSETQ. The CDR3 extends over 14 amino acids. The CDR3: CASSLEPNVGELFF. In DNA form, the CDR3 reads TGCGCCAGCAGCTTGGAGCCAAATGTGGGGGAGCTGTTTTTT. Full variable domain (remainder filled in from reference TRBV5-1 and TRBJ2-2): KAGVTQTPRYLIKTRGQQVTLSCSPISGHRSVSWYQQTPGQGLQFLFEYFSETQRNKGNFPGRFSGRQFSNSRSEMNVSTLELGDSALYLCASSLEPNVGELFFGEGSRLTVL.

The chain's CDR3 is CASSDGWTSGRDTQYF. The CDR3 DNA follows: TGTGCCAGCAGTGACGGCTGGACTAGCGGGAGGGATACGCAGTATTTT. V usage is TRBV6-1 and J usage is TRBJ2-3; 14 bases agree with TRBD2. V shed 3 bases, J shed 6 bases, and the junction held 5 bases outside the gene matches. The CDR3 loop spans 16 amino acids. Per germline, CDR1 MNHNS and CDR2 SASEGT.

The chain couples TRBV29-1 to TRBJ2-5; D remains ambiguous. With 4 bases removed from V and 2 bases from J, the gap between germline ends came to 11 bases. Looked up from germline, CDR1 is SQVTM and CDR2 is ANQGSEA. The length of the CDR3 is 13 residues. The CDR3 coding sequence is TGCAGCGTTGGCGAAGGGATACAAGAGACCCAGTACTTC. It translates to CSVGEGIQETQYF.

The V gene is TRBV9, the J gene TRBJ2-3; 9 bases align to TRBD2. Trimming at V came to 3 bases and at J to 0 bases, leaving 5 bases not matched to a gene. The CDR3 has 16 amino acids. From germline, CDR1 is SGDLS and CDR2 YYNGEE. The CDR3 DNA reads TGTGCCAGCAGCGCGGGCGGGGGGGATAGCACAGATACGCAGTATTTT. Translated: CASSAGGGDSTDTQYF.

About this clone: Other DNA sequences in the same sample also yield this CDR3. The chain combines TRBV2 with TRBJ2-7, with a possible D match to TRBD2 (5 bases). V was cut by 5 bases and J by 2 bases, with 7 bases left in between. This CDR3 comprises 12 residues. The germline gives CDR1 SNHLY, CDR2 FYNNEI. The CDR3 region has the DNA TGTGCCAGCAGTTCCGGGACCTACGAGCAGTACTTC. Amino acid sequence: CASSSGTYEQYF.

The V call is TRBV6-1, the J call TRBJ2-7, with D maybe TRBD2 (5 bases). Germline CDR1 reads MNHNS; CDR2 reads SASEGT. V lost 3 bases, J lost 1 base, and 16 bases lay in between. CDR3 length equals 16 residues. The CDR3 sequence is CASSDLYRGNSYEQYF. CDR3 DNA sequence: TGTGCCAGCAGTGACCTGTATAGAGGGAATTCCTACGAGCAGTACTTC.